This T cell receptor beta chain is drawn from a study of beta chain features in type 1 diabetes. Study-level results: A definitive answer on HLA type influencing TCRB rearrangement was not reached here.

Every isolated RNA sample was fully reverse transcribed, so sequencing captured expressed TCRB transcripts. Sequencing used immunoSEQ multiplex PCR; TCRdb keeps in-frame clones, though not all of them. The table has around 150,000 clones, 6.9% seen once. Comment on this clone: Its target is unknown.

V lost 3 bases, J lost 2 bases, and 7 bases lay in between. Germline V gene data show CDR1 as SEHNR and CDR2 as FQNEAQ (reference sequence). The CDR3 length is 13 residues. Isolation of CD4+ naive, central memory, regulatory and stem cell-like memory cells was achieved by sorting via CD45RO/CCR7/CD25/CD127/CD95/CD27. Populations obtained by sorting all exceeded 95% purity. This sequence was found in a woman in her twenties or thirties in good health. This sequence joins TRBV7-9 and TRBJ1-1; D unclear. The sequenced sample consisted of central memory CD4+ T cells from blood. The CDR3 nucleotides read TGTGCCAGCAGCTTCACAAGTAACACTGAAGCTTTCTTT. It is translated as CASSFTSNTEAFF.